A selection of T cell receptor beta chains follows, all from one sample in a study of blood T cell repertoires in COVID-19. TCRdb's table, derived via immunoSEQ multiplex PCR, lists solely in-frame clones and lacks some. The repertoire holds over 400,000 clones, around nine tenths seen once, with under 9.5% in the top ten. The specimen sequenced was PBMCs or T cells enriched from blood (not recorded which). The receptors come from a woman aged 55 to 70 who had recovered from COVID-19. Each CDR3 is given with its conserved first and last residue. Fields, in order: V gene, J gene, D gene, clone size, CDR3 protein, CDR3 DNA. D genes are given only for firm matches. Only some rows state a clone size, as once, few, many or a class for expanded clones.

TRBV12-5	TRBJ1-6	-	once	CASGPGGSPLHF	TGTGCTAGTGGTCCCGGGGGTTCACCCCTCCACTTT
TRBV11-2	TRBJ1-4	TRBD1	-	CASSLDRVGEKLFF	TGTGCCAGCAGCCTAGACAGGGTCGGGGAAAAACTGTTTTTT
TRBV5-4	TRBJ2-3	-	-	CASSPWTLTDTQYF	TGTGCCAGCAGCCCTTGGACACTCACAGATACGCAGTATTTT
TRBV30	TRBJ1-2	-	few	CAWSVSGANNYGYTF	TGTGCCTGGAGTGTTTCGGGTGCCAATAACTATGGCTACACCTTC
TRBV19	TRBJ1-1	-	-	CASSIVKTLMNTEAFF	TGTGCCAGTAGTATAGTTAAGACACTTATGAACACTGAAGCTTTCTTT
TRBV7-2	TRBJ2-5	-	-	CASSRPSLRETQYF	TGTGCCAGCAGCCGCCCGAGCCTCAGGGAGACCCAGTACTTC
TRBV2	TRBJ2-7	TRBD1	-	CASSQGRGPYEQYF	TGTGCCAGCAGCCAGGGCAGGGGGCCCTACGAGCAGTACTTC
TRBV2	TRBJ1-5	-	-	CASRAGVQGQPQHF	TGTGCCAGCAGGGCAGGGGTCCAGGGGCAGCCCCAGCATTTT
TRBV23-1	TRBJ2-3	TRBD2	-	CASSQFSLAGGPSTDTQYF	TGCGCCAGCAGTCAATTCAGTCTAGCGGGGGGCCCCAGCACAGATACGCAGTATTTT
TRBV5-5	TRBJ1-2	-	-	CASSPQVGGYTF	TGTGCCAGCAGCCCTCAGGTGGGCGGCTACACCTTC
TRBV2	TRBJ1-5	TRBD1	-	CATQGQGRNQPQHF	TGTGCCACCCAGGGACAGGGCCGTAATCAGCCCCAGCATTTT
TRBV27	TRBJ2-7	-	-	CASSSRASYEQYF	TGTGCCAGCAGTTCCAGGGCCTCCTACGAGCAGTACTTC
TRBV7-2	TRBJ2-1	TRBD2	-	CASSFTSGSYNEQFF	TGTGCCAGCAGCTTCACTAGCGGGAGCTACAATGAGCAGTTCTTC
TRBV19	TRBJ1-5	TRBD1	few	CASATIAQGAGQPQHF	TGTGCCAGTGCCACCATCGCCCAGGGGGCGGGTCAGCCCCAGCATTTT
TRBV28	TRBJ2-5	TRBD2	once	CASSLADQETQYF	TGTGCCAGCAGCCTAGCGGACCAAGAGACCCAGTACTTC
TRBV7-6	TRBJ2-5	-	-	CASSPWGGAMQETQYF	TGTGCCAGCAGCCCCTGGGGGGGGGCGATGCAAGAGACCCAGTACTTC
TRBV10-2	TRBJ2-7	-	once	CASSAGYEQYF	TGCGCCAGCAGTGCCGGGTACGAGCAGTACTTC
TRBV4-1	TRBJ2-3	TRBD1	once	CASSQDLPNRGDTQYF	TGCGCCAGCAGCCAAGATCTCCCGAACAGGGGAGATACGCAGTATTTT
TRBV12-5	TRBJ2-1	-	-	CASGFRPGAGNNEQFF	TGTGCTAGTGGATTCCGGCCTGGGGCAGGGAACAATGAGCAGTTCTTC
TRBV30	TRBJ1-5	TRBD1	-	CAWSAGGNQPQHF	TGTGCCTGGAGCGCAGGGGGAAATCAGCCCCAGCATTTT
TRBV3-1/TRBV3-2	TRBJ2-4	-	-	CASSQGYVGLAKNIQYF	TGTGCCAGCAGCCAAGGATACGTTGGCTTAGCCAAAAACATTCAGTACTTC
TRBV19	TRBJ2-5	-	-	CASSSSRLAGGTQYF	TGTGCCAGTAGTTCCTCCAGACTTGCCGGGGGGACCCAGTACTTC